This TCR beta chain was identified during a study of blood T cell repertoires in COVID-19. Turning to the study itself: Specimens from acute and convalescent COVID-19 originated in the United States, Italy and Spain. Nucleic acid was either cDNA or gDNA, and it came from T cells, B-cell-depleted T cells, or PBMCs.

Germline values: CDR1 SGDLS, CDR2 YYNGEE. The CDR3 loop spans 14 amino acids. The V and J ends lost 4 bases and 7 bases respectively, with 12 bases between them. This table comes from immunoSEQ multiplex PCR, and its TCRdb copy is limited to in-frame clones, with some not included. In the table there are 350,000 to 400,000 clones, over 75% of which are singletons. Each participant's cohort was designated according to participant-reported clinical history. This clonotype originated in a woman in her 30s with acute COVID-19. The sequencing input was PBMCs or T cells enriched from blood (not recorded which). V usage is TRBV9 and J usage is TRBJ1-6; D is possibly TRBD1 (5 bases). The CDR3 DNA reads TGTGCCAGCAGCATAGTGGGGGGGAATTCACCCCTCCACTTT. This codes for CASSIVGGNSPLHF.